These T cell receptor beta chains were read from a single sample in a study of cytotoxic CD8 clonotypes in ibrutinib-treated CLL. Sequencing was performed with immunoSEQ multiplex PCR; in TCRdb, only in-frame clones are kept and a portion is missing. The sample shows approximately 300,000 clones, around four fifths of them seen only once. The specimen was PBMCs, collected before ibrutinib treatment. The receptors were sampled from a human donor with chronic lymphocytic leukemia. Each CDR3 is given with its conserved first and last residue. D genes are given only for firm matches. The listing skips clone size in some rows; elsewhere it reads once, few, many or a size class.

16	TRBV4-2	.	TRBJ2-1	.	CASSQDWEARYNEQFF	TGTGCCAGCAGCCAAGACTGGGAGGCCAGATACAATGAGCAGTTCTTC
13	TRBV4-1	few	TRBJ2-7	.	CASSRDEGYEQYF	TGCGCCAGCAGCCGGGACGAGGGCTACGAGCAGTACTTC
16	TRBV6-5	.	TRBJ2-7	.	CASSYLVTGAVDEQYF	TGTGCCAGCAGTTACCTCGTCACGGGAGCGGTCGACGAGCAGTACTTC
17	TRBV4-2	.	TRBJ2-1	TRBD2	CASSQILDAGAYNEQFF	TGTGCCAGCAGCCAAATATTAGACGCGGGAGCTTACAATGAGCAGTTCTTC
15	TRBV7-6	.	TRBJ2-7	TRBD2	CASRRNSGSIGEQYF	TGTGCCAGCAGGCGTAATAGCGGGAGTATTGGCGAGCAGTACTTC
15	TRBV4-3	.	TRBJ2-5	TRBD1	CASSPGTAERETQYF	TGCGCCAGCAGTCCCGGGACAGCCGAGAGGGAGACCCAGTACTTC
14	TRBV15	few	TRBJ2-5	.	CATSSQGESETQYF	TGTGCCACCAGCAGTCAGGGAGAGTCGGAGACCCAGTACTTC
17	TRBV10-1	.	TRBJ1-2	.	CASSESGWSGVIYGYTF	TGCGCCAGCAGTGAGTCGGGATGGTCGGGCGTCATCTATGGCTACACCTTC
14	TRBV7-9	few	TRBJ1-1	TRBD1	CASSQTGGLTEAFF	TGTGCCAGCAGCCAGACAGGGGGCCTCACTGAAGCTTTCTTT
15	TRBV5-6	.	TRBJ2-7	TRBD1	CASSFGTGRSYEQYF	TGTGCCAGCAGCTTCGGGACAGGACGCTCCTACGAGCAGTACTTC
12	TRBV9	.	TRBJ2-1	TRBD1	CASSVARTGEFF	TGTGCCAGCAGCGTAGCTCGGACAGGGGAGTTCTTC
14	TRBV5-1	.	TRBJ2-7	TRBD2	CASSMGLAGGEQYF	TGCGCCAGCAGCATGGGACTAGCGGGAGGCGAGCAGTACTTC
13	TRBV30	.	TRBJ1-2	.	CAWSVSAYYGYTF	TGTGCCTGGAGTGTATCCGCTTACTATGGCTACACCTTC
18	TRBV9	.	TRBJ2-6	TRBD1	CASSRGPWTGSGANVLTF	TGTGCCAGCAGCAGGGGGCCCTGGACAGGGTCCGGGGCCAACGTCCTGACTTTC
12	TRBV9	.	TRBJ2-3	.	CASSGLADTQYF	TGTGCCAGCAGCGGACTCGCAGATACGCAGTATTTT
17	TRBV28	.	TRBJ2-1	.	CASSLFSVSSGDNEQFF	TGTGCCAGCAGTTTATTCTCCGTGTCTAGTGGGGACAATGAGCAGTTCTTC
16	TRBV4-1	.	TRBJ2-7	TRBD2	CASSQLTIAGVHEQYF	TGCGCCAGCAGCCAATTGACTATAGCGGGCGTCCACGAGCAGTACTTC
12	TRBV29-1	once	TRBJ2-7	.	CSVSQGRHEQYF	TGCAGCGTGTCCCAGGGGAGGCACGAGCAGTACTTC
16	TRBV18	.	TRBJ2-3	.	CASSPNWRSGTDTQYF	TGTGCCAGCTCACCCAACTGGCGGAGTGGCACAGATACGCAGTATTTT
15	TRBV5-1	.	TRBJ2-5	.	CASSLDGTYKETQYF	TGCGCCAGCAGCTTGGATGGGACATATAAAGAGACCCAGTACTTC
16	TRBV6-1	.	TRBJ2-7	TRBD2	CASSVTGTSGIYEQYF	TGTGCCAGCAGTGTAACCGGGACTAGCGGGATTTACGAGCAGTACTTC
17	TRBV7-2	.	TRBJ2-2	TRBD2	CASSLEGLAGGSGELFF	TGTGCCAGCAGCTTAGAGGGACTAGCGGGAGGGTCCGGGGAGCTGTTTTTT
16	TRBV9	.	TRBJ2-5	.	CASSVSLGWDQETQYF	TGTGCCAGCAGCGTATCCCTGGGGTGGGACCAAGAGACCCAGTACTTC
15	TRBV9	.	TRBJ1-1	.	CASSVDGGLNTEAFF	TGTGCCAGCAGCGTAGACGGGGGCCTGAACACTGAAGCTTTCTTT
14	TRBV6-1	.	TRBJ1-5	.	CASSEMVNERPQHF	TGTGCCAGCAGTGAAATGGTAAATGAGCGGCCCCAGCATTTT
14	TRBV18	.	TRBJ2-7	.	CASSRRTVTYEQYF	TGTGCCAGCTCACGCCGGACCGTGACCTACGAGCAGTACTTC
15	TRBV5-4	.	TRBJ2-2	.	CASSPTGVLGGELFF	TGTGCCAGCAGCCCCACAGGAGTATTAGGCGGGGAGCTGTTTTTT
15	TRBV10-3	.	TRBJ2-7	TRBD1	CAISARDRVAYEQYF	TGTGCCATCAGTGCTCGCGACAGGGTAGCCTACGAGCAGTACTTC
17	TRBV7-6	.	TRBJ2-3	TRBD2	CASSPTRREGGTDTQYF	TGTGCCAGCAGCCCTACTAGGCGGGAGGGCGGCACAGATACGCAGTATTTT
15	TRBV27	.	TRBJ2-2	.	CASRRGFANTGELFF	TGTGCCAGCAGGAGGGGGTTCGCGAACACCGGGGAGCTGTTTTTT
15	TRBV19	.	TRBJ1-1	TRBD1	CASSMVRTGGGLAFF	TGTGCCAGTAGTATGGTAAGGACAGGGGGCGGTTTGGCTTTCTTT
13	TRBV7-2	.	TRBJ1-1	TRBD1	CASSLTGFTEAFF	TGTGCCAGCAGCTTGACAGGGTTTACTGAAGCTTTCTTT
14	TRBV27	once	TRBJ2-2	.	CASTRKPNTGELFF	TGTGCCAGCACCCGCAAACCGAACACCGGGGAGCTGTTTTTT
15	TRBV7-2	few	TRBJ2-7	TRBD1	CASSLVGTANYEQYF	TGTGCCAGCAGCTTAGTGGGGACAGCGAACTACGAGCAGTACTTC
14	TRBV5-6	.	TRBJ2-5	.	CASSLVAVQETQYF	TGTGCCAGCAGCTTGGTAGCGGTCCAAGAGACCCAGTACTTC
14	TRBV27	.	TRBJ2-2	.	CASSLGPFTGELFF	TGTGCCAGCAGCCTTGGACCTTTCACCGGGGAGCTGTTTTTT
14	TRBV2	.	TRBJ1-2	.	CASSDDPVDYGYTF	TGTGCCAGCAGCGATGACCCCGTTGACTATGGCTACACCTTC
14	TRBV4-3	.	TRBJ2-7	TRBD2	CASSQAGGGNEQYF	TGCGCCAGCAGCCAAGCGGGGGGTGGGAACGAGCAGTACTTC
17	TRBV7-8	.	TRBJ2-3	TRBD2	CASSFWVGLAVADTQYF	TGTGCCAGCAGCTTTTGGGTAGGACTAGCAGTTGCAGATACGCAGTATTTT
17	TRBV5-6	.	TRBJ2-3	.	CASGNRGAREVTDTQYF	TGTGCCAGCGGGAATCGGGGGGCGAGGGAGGTCACAGATACGCAGTATTTT
13	TRBV2	few	TRBJ1-5	.	CASSDLNFQPQHF	TGTGCCAGCAGTGACTTGAATTTCCAGCCCCAGCATTTT
16	TRBV4-2	.	TRBJ2-7	TRBD1	CASSQRGQGPTLEQYF	TGTGCCAGCAGCCAGAGAGGACAGGGACCTACCCTCGAGCAGTACTTC
16	TRBV7-8	.	TRBJ2-3	.	CASSLARVRAADTQYF	TGTGCCAGCAGCTTAGCGCGGGTTAGGGCCGCAGATACGCAGTATTTT
15	TRBV5-6	.	TRBJ2-2	.	CASSLPGLATGELFF	TGTGCCAGCAGCTTACCAGGGCTGGCGACCGGGGAGCTGTTTTTT
18	TRBV18	.	TRBJ2-2	TRBD2	CASSLGLAGLTNTGELFF	TGTGCCAGCTCACTGGGACTAGCGGGACTTACGAACACCGGGGAGCTGTTTTTT
12	TRBV29-1	.	TRBJ2-7	.	CSVRDGTYEQYF	TGCAGCGTTCGGGACGGTACCTACGAGCAGTACTTC
15	TRBV4-2	.	TRBJ2-1	TRBD1	CASSQEGRGSNEQFF	TGTGCCAGCAGCCAAGAGGGCAGGGGGTCCAATGAGCAGTTCTTC
13	TRBV7-6	.	TRBJ2-7	TRBD1	CASAGGPIYEQYF	TGTGCCTCAGCAGGGGGACCGATCTACGAGCAGTACTTC
16	TRBV2	few	TRBJ2-7	.	CASSGGFTTLLYEQYF	TGTGCCAGCAGTGGGGGTTTTACTACCCTACTTTACGAGCAGTACTTC
17	TRBV10-2	.	TRBJ2-3	TRBD2	CASSDPLTSGSTDTQYF	TGCGCCAGCAGTGATCCCTTGACTAGCGGGAGCACAGATACGCAGTATTTT
15	TRBV9	.	TRBJ2-1	TRBD2	CASSTQRTSGNEQFF	TGTGCCAGCAGCACTCAAAGGACTAGCGGCAATGAGCAGTTCTTC
15	TRBV30	.	TRBJ2-4	.	CAWSKGLSAKNIQYF	TGTGCCTGGAGTAAAGGACTTTCAGCCAAAAACATTCAGTACTTC
14	TRBV7-2	.	TRBJ2-1	TRBD1	CASSRRTGHNEQFF	TGTGCCAGCAGCCGTAGGACAGGCCACAATGAGCAGTTCTTC
16	TRBV5-4	.	TRBJ2-7	TRBD2	CASSLGGGLLRYEQYF	TGTGCCAGCAGCTTGGGCGGGGGGCTCTTACGCTACGAGCAGTACTTC
17	TRBV5-1	.	TRBJ2-5	TRBD2	CASSPGTSGRVLETQYF	TGCGCCAGCAGCCCCGGGACTAGCGGGAGAGTTTTGGAGACCCAGTACTTC
14	TRBV7-9	.	TRBJ1-4	.	CASSLDQGVEKLFF	TGTGCCAGCAGCTTAGACCAGGGCGTCGAAAAACTGTTTTTT
15	TRBV4-1	.	TRBJ2-7	.	CASSQALLADYEQYF	TGCGCCAGCAGCCAGGCTCTATTGGCGGACTACGAGCAGTACTTC
11	TRBV27	.	TRBJ2-7	.	CASTGDYEQYF	TGTGCCAGCACAGGGGACTACGAGCAGTACTTC
14	TRBV12-5	once	TRBJ2-1	.	CASGLRAPLNEQFF	TGTGCTAGTGGTTTGAGGGCCCCCCTCAATGAGCAGTTCTTC
13	TRBV18	.	TRBJ2-2	TRBD1	CASSPQGAGELFF	TGTGCCAGCTCACCACAGGGGGCTGGGGAGCTGTTTTTT